This TCR beta chain was found in a study of cytomegalovirus exposure and HLA in healthy donors. Study summary: Out of 398 genotyped donors, less than 90% belonged to the Caucasian-associated ancestry cluster.

Study observations and caveats: In vitro data verified three CMV-associated chains as specific for CMV antigens. Most observed TCR sequences were rare, whereas some public TCRs were detected in many donors.

Looked up from germline, CDR1 is SGHDT and CDR2 is YYEEEE. This CDR3 has 14 amino acids. Deletions cut 3 bases from V and 0 bases from J, with 10 bases between. A multiplex PCR was run with 60 Vbeta primers and 13 Jbeta primers. Profiled with immunoSEQ multiplex PCR; TCRdb holds only in-frame clones, not every one. The table includes roughly 180,000 clones, 9.5% detected once. Donors counted as nominally healthy when sampled, yet unrecorded immune exposures were likely. This clone has a count of ten or more. Its cognate antigen is unknown. The sample consisted of PBMCs. The genes are TRBV5-6 and TRBJ2-7; D is possibly TRBD2 (5 bases). The receptor was derived from a woman aged 25 to 45 in good health and CMV-seropositive. The CDR3 region is CASSWESSSYEQYF. CDR3 coding DNA: TGTGCCAGCAGCTGGGAGTCCAGCTCCTACGAGCAGTACTTC.